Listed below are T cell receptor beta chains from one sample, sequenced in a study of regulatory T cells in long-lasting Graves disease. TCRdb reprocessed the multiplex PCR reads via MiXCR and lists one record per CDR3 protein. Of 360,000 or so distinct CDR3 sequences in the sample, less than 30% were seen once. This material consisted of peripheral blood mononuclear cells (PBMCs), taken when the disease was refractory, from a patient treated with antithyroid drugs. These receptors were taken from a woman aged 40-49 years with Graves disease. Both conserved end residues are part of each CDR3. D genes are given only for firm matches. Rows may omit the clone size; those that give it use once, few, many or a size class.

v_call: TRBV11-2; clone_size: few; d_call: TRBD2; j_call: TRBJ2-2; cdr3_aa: CASSLARLPSGANTGELFF; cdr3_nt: TGTGCCAGCAGCTTAGCCCGCCTCCCTAGCGGGGCGAACACCGGGGAGCTGTTTTTT
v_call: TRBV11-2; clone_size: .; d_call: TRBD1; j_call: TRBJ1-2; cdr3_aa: CASRHNRGKDGYTF; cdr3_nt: TGTGCCAGCAGGCATAACAGGGGGAAGGATGGCTACACCTTC
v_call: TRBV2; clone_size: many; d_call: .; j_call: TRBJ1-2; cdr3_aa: CASSGFTDYGYTF; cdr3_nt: TGTGCCAGCAGTGGTTTTACAGACTATGGCTACACCTTC
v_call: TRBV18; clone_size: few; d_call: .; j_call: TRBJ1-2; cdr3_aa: CASSLLGEYGYTF; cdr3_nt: TGTGCCAGCTCACTGCTGGGCGAATATGGCTACACCTTC
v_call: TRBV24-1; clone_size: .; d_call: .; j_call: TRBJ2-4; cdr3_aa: CATSGSYPGIQYF; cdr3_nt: TGTGCCACCAGTGGTTCCTACCCGGGAATACAGTACTTC
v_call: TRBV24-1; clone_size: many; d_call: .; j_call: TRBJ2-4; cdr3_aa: CATSDHGQRLAKNIQYF; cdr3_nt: TGTGCCACCAGTGACCATGGACAGAGACTAGCCAAAAACATTCAGTACTTC
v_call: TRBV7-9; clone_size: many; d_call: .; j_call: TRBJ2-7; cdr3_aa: CASSLVSGSEQYF; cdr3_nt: TGTGCCAGCAGCTTAGTTAGCGGAAGTGAGCAGTACTTC
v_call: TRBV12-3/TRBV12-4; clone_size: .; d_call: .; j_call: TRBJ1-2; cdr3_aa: CASSLRTGANYGYTF; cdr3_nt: TGTGCCAGCAGTTTGAGAACGGGAGCTAACTATGGCTACACCTTC
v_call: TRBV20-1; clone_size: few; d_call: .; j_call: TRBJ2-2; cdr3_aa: CSAPNTGELFF; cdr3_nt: TGCAGTGCACCTAACACCGGGGAGCTGTTTTTT
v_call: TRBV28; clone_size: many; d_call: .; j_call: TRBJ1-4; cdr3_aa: CASSLWVEGEKLFF; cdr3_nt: TGTGCCAGCAGTTTATGGGTAGAGGGTGAAAAACTGTTTTTT
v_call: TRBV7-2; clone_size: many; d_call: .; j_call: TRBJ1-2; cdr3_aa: CASSLGQYGYTF; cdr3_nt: TGTGCCAGCAGCTTAGGACAGTATGGCTACACCTTC
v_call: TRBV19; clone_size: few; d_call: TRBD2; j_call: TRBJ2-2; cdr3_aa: CASSIVRLAGAGNTGELFF; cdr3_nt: TGTGCCAGTAGTATAGTTCGGCTAGCGGGAGCGGGTAACACCGGGGAGCTGTTTTTT
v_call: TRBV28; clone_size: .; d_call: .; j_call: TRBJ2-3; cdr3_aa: CASKSSGEGTDTQYF; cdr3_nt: TGTGCCAGCAAGTCTTCGGGAGAAGGGACAGATACGCAGTATTTT
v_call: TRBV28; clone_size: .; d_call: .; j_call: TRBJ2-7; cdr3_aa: CASSHGAGSSYEQYF; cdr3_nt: TGTGCCAGCAGCCACGGGGCGGGGTCCTCCTACGAGCAGTACTTC
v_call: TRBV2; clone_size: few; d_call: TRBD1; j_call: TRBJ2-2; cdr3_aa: CASRIPGRGLNTGELFF; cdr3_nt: TGTGCCAGCAGGATCCCAGGCAGGGGGCTAAACACCGGGGAGCTGTTTTTT
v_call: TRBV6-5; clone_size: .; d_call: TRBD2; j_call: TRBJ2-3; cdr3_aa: CASSYPILTSGRADTQYF; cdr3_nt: TGTGCCAGCAGTTACCCTATTTTGACTAGCGGGAGAGCAGATACGCAGTATTTT
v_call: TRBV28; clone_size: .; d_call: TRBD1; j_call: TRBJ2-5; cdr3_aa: CASSLYVTGGETQYF; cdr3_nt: TGTGCCAGCAGTTTATACGTGACAGGGGGAGAGACCCAGTACTTC
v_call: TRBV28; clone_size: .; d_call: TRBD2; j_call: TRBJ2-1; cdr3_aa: CASSQLTSGIYNEQFF; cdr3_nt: TGTGCCAGCAGCCAACTGACTAGCGGGATATACAATGAGCAGTTCTTC
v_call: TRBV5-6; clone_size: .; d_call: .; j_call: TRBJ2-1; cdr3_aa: CASSKKPGEQFF; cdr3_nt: TGTGCCAGCAGCAAGAAGCCGGGCGAGCAGTTCTTC
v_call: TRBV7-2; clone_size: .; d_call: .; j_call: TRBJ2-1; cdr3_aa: CASSTRQGLGRGQFF; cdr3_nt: TGTGCCAGCAGCACCCGACAGGGTCTAGGGCGGGGGCAGTTCTTC
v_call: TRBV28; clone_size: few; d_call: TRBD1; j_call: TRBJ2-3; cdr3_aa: CASSPGQTDTQYF; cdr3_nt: TGTGCCAGCAGTCCGGGACAGACAGATACGCAGTATTTT
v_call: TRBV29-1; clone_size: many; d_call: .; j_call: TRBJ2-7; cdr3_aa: CSAEDTAYEQYF; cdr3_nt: TGCAGCGCGGAGGACACCGCCTACGAGCAGTACTTC
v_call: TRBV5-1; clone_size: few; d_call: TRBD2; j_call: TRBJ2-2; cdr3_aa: CASSSPKVAGGPSTGELFF; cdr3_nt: TGCGCCAGCAGCTCCCCCAAGGTAGCGGGAGGGCCGAGCACCGGGGAGCTGTTTTTT